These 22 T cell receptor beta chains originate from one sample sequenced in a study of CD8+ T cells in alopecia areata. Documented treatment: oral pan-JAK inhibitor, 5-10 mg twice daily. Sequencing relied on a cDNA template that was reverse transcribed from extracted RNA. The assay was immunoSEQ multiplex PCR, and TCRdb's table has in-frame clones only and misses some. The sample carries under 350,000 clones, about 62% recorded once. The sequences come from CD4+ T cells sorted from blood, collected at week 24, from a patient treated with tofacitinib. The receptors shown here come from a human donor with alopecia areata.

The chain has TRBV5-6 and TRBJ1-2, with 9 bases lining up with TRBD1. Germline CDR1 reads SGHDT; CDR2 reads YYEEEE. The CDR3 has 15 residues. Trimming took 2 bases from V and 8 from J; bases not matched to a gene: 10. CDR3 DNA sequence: TGTGCCAGCAGCTTCCGGACAGGGGCCTCTGAGGGCTACACCTTC. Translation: CASSFRTGASEGYTF. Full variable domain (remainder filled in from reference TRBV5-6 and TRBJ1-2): DAGVTQSPTHLIKTRGQQVTLRCSPKSGHDTVSWYQQALGQGPQFIFQYYEEEERQRGNFPDRFSGHQFPNYSSELNVNALLLGDSALYLCASSFRTGASEGYTFGSGTRLTVV.

The CDR3 bases are TGTGCCCGCGCCGACGGCCATACAGCGAATGCGGAAAAACTGTTTTTT. Amino acids: CARADGHTANAEKLFF. This rearrangement joins TRBV30 to TRBJ1-4; D uncertain. The germline CDR1 and CDR2 sequences are GTSNPN and SVGIG (reference sequence). This CDR3 is 16 amino acids long. With 8 bases removed from V and 8 bases from J, the gap between germline ends came to 27 bases.

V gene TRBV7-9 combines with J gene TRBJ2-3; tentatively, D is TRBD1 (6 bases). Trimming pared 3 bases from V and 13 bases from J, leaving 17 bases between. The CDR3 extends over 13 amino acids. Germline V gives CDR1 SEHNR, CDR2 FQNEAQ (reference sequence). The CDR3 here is CASSFDRQVSKYF. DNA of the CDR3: TGTGCCAGCAGCTTTGACAGGCAGGTGTCGAAGTATTTT.

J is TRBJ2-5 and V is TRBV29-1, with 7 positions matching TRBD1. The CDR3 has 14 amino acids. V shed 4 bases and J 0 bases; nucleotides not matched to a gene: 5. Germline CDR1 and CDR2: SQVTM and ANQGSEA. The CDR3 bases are TGCAGCGTTGCGGGACAGAAGTACCAAGAGACCCAGTACTTC. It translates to CSVAGQKYQETQYF. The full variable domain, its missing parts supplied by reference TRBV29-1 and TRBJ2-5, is SAVISQKPSRDICQRGTSLTIQCQVDSQVTMMFWYRQQPGQSLTLIATANQGSEATYESGFVIDKFPISRPNLTFSTLTVSNMSPEDSSIYLCSVAGQKYQETQYFGPGTRLLVL.

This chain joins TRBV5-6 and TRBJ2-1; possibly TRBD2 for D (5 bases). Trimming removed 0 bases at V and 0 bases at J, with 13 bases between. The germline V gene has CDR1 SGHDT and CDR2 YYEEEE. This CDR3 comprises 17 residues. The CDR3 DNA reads TGTGCCAGCAGCTTGGTCAAGCTGGGGAGCTCCTACAATGAGCAGTTCTTC. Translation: CASSLVKLGSSYNEQFF.

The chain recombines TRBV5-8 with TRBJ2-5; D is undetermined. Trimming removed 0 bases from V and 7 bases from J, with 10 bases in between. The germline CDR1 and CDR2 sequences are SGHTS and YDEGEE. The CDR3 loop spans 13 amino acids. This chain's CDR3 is CASSLGRVVTQYF. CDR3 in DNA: TGTGCCAGCAGCTTGGGCAGAGTGGTGACCCAGTACTTC.

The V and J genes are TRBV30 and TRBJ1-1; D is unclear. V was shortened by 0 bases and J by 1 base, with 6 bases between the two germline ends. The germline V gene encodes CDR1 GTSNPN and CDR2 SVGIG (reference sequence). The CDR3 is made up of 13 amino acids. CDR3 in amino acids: CAWSVTPNTEAFF. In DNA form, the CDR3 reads TGTGCCTGGAGTGTAACCCCGAACACTGAAGCTTTCTTT.

CDR3 in DNA: TGTGCCTGGAGTTACCTCGGGACTCCCACCGGGGAGCTGTTTTTT. This codes for CAWSYLGTPTGELFF. J is TRBJ2-2 and V is TRBV30; tentative D call: TRBD2 (6 bases). Deletions cut 2 bases from V and 4 bases from J, with 14 bases between. Germline CDR1 reads GTSNPN; CDR2 reads SVGIG (reference sequence). The CDR3 consists of 15 residues. Combining the CDR3 with reference TRBV30 and TRBJ2-2 gives the whole variable domain SQTIHQWPATLVQPVGSPLSLECTVEGTSNPNLYWYRQAAGRGLQLLFYSVGIGQISSEVPQNLSASRPQDRQFILSSKKLLLSDSGFYLCAWSYLGTPTGELFFGEGSRLTVL.

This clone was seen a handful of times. CDR3 loop: CASSSRTSGETQYF. CDR3 sequence (DNA): TGTGCCAGCAGCTCCCGGACTAGCGGGGAGACCCAGTACTTC. The gene calls are TRBV7-9 and TRBJ2-5; TRBD2 matches 11 bases. CDR1 is SEHNR and CDR2 is FQNEAQ in the germline V gene (reference sequence). The V gene end was trimmed by 4 bases and the J gene end by 5 bases; junction bases not matched to a gene: 3. There are 14 residues in the CDR3.

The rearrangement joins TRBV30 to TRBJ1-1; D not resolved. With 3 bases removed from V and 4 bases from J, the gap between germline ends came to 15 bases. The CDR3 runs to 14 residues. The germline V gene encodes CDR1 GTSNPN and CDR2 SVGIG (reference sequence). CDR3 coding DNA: TGTGCCTGGAGCGGAAGTCCCCGAACCACTGAAGCTTTCTTT. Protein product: CAWSGSPRTTEAFF.

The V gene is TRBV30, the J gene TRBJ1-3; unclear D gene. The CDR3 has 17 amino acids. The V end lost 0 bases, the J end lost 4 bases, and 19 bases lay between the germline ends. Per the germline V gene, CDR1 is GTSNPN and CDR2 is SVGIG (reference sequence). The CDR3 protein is CAWSVSRGIKRGNTIYF. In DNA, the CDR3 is TGTGCCTGGAGTGTATCCCGGGGAATCAAGCGGGGAAACACCATATATTTT.

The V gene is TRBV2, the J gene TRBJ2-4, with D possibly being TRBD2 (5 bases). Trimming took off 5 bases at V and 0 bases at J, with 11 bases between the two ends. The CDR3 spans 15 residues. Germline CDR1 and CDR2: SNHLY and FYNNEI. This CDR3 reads CASSRTYLAKNIQYF. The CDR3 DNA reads TGTGCCAGCAGTCGGACTTACTTAGCCAAAAACATTCAGTACTTC.

CDR3 amino acids: CASLPTGTGARNTEAFF. The CDR3 bases are TGTGCCAGCTTACCAACGGGCACAGGGGCTAGGAACACTGAAGCTTTCTTT. This rearrangement joins TRBV2 to TRBJ1-1, with 7 bases that match TRBD1. The CDR3 loop spans 17 amino acids. Germline V gives CDR1 SNHLY, CDR2 FYNNEI. With 8 bases clipped from V and 1 base from J, the junction kept 16 bases outside the gene matches.

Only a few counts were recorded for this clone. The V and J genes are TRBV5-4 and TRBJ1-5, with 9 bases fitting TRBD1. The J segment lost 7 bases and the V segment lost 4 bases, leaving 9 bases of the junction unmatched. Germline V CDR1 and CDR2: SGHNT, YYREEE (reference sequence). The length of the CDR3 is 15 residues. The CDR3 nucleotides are TGTGCCAGCAGCCTTGACAGGGGGGTGAAACAGCCCCAGCATTTT. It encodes CASSLDRGVKQPQHF.

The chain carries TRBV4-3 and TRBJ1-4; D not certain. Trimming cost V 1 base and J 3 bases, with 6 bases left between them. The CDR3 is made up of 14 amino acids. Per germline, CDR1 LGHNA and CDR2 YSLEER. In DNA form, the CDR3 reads TGCGCCAGCAGCCAAGGATCCTCTAATGAAAAACTGTTTTTT. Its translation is CASSQGSSNEKLFF.

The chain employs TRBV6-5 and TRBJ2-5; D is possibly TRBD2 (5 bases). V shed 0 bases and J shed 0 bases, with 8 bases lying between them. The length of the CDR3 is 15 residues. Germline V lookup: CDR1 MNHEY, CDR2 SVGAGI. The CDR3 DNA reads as TGTGCCAGCAGTTACTCTGTCGGGAACCAAGAGACCCAGTACTTC. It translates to CASSYSVGNQETQYF.

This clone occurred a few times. CDR3: CASREPTGGNTEAFF. Here the CDR3 DNA reads TGTGCCAGCAGGGAACCTACAGGGGGCAACACTGAAGCTTTCTTT. The rearrangement uses TRBV7-2 and TRBJ1-1, with 9 bases matching TRBD1. Trimming at V came to 6 bases and at J to 2 bases, leaving 7 bases not matched to a gene. The CDR3 covers 15 residues. Germline CDR1 and CDR2: SGHTA and FQGNSA.

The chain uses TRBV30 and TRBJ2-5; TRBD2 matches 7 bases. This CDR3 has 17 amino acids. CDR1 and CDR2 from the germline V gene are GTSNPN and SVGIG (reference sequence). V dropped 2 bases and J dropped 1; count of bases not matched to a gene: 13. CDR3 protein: CAWSRRLAVGSQETQYF. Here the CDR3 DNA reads TGTGCCTGGAGTCGAAGGCTAGCGGTTGGGTCCCAAGAGACCCAGTACTTC.

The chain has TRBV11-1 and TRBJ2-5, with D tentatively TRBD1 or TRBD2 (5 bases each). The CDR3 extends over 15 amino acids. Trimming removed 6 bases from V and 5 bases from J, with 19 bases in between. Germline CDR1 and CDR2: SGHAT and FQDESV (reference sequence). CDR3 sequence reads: CASRFTGTEGETQYF. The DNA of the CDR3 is TGTGCCAGCAGATTTACCGGGACCGAGGGGGAGACCCAGTACTTC.

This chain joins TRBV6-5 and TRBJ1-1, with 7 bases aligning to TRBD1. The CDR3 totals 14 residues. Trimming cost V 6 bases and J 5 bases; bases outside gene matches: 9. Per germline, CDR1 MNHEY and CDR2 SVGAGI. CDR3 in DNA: TGTGCCAGCAGAACGGACAGGTGGGGGACTGAAGCTTTCTTT. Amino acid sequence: CASRTDRWGTEAFF.

This CDR3 is CSVGGITYEQYF. The CDR3 DNA is TGCAGCGTCGGGGGGATAACCTACGAGCAGTACTTC. The chain joins TRBV29-1 to TRBJ2-7, with TRBD2 matching over 7 bases. Germline V gene sequence: CDR1 SQVTM, CDR2 ANQGSEA. CDR3 length equals 12 residues. The ends lost 6 bases at V and 2 bases at J; junction bases unmatched: 4.

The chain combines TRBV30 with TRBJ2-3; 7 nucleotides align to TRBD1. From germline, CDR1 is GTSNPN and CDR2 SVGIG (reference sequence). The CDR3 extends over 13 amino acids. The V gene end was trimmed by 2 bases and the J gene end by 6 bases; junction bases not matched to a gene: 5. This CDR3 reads CAWSTDRADTQYF. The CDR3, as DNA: TGTGCCTGGAGTACCGACAGGGCTGATACGCAGTATTTT. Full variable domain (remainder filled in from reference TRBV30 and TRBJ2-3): SQTIHQWPATLVQPVGSPLSLECTVEGTSNPNLYWYRQAAGRGLQLLFYSVGIGQISSEVPQNLSASRPQDRQFILSSKKLLLSDSGFYLCAWSTDRADTQYFGPGTRLTVL.